These 3 T cell receptor beta chains share one sample of origin, sequenced in a study of neurological immune-mediated disorders. One entry per CDR3 protein results from TCRdb running MiXCR on the 5' RACE reads. The top ten hold 6% of the sample, which has 85,000 to 100,000 distinct CDR3 sequences, 3.5% to 4% seen once. The sample taken for sequencing was PBMCs. All receptors come from a woman younger than 35 with multiple sclerosis.

At least ten counts were recorded for this clonotype. DNA for the CDR3: TGTGCCAGCAGCCCCCCGGGGGGACAGGGGGCGTACGAGCAGTACTTC. This sequence encodes CASSPPGGQGAYEQYF. The genes are TRBV7-9 and TRBJ2-7, with 12 bases lining up with TRBD1. J gave up 4 bases and V 5 bases, and 9 bases lay outside the gene matches. CDR1 SEHNR and CDR2 FQNEAQ come from the germline V gene (reference sequence). The CDR3 loop spans 16 amino acids.

This clonotype showed up just a few times. A much larger clonotype is one base distant, so this may be a read error. V and J are TRBV24-1 and TRBJ2-7, with a possible D match to TRBD2 (6 bases). This CDR3 spans 12 amino acids. Germline V gene lookup returns CDR1 KGHDR and CDR2 SFDVKD. The CDR3 is CDTRGEEYEQYF. DNA for the CDR3: TGTGACACCAGAGGGGAGGAATACGAGCAGTACTTC.

The gene calls are TRBV21-1 and TRBJ2-7; the table's D call of TRBD1 was not tested on the DNA. TRBV21-1 counts as a pseudogene. The CDR3 extends over 17 amino acids. The CDR3: CASSKVRMGQALPEQYF. The CDR3 DNA follows: TGTGCCAGCAGCAAAGTAAGAATGGGGCAAGCGTTACCCGAGCAGTACTTC.